The subject of this entry is one T cell receptor beta chain. Its specificity is unknown. Germline V CDR1 and CDR2: LNHDA, SQIVND (reference sequence). J gave up 5 bases and V 5 bases, and 6 bases lay outside the gene matches. This CDR3 spans 15 amino acids. The sample belongs to a study of cytomegalovirus exposure and HLA in healthy donors. Study-level findings and limits: An Asian-associated ancestry cluster reportedly showed fewer N-insertions than the approximately 660-donor mean in a later analysis. Presence/absence results assume similar sequencing depth per donor, which may not hold. Apart from CMV serostatus, no immune exposure information was available.

Both 60 Vbeta primers and 13 Jbeta primers went into the PCR. Profiling relied on immunoSEQ multiplex PCR, and the TCRdb table lists in-frame clones only, not all of them. The sample shows 150,000 to 200,000 clones, around 82% of them seen only once. Sequenced sample: PBMCs. This receptor was obtained from a man aged 25 to 45 in good health and CMV-seronegative. The chain joins TRBV19 to TRBJ2-1; 10 nucleotides align to TRBD2. CDR3 sequence (DNA): TGTGCCAGTAGTTGGGGTCTAGCGGGGGACAATGAGCAGTTCTTC. Its translation is CASSWGLAGDNEQFF. Variable domain in full (rest from reference TRBV19 and TRBJ2-1): DGGITQSPKYLFRKEGQNVTLSCEQNLNHDAMYWYRQDPGQGLRLIYYSQIVNDFQKGDIAEGYSVSREKKESFPLTVTSAQKNPTAFYLCASSWGLAGDNEQFFGPGTRLTVL.